This passage covers 12 T cell receptor beta chains from one sample sequenced in a study of CD8+ T cells in alopecia areata. Treatment of the sample: oral pan-JAK inhibitor, 5-10 mg twice daily. RNA extraction was followed by reverse transcription into cDNA, which acted as the sequencing template. The repertoire was sequenced with immunoSEQ multiplex PCR; TCRdb's copy has only in-frame clones and lacks some. Here the sample spans about 120,000 clones, roughly three fifths being singletons. Here the sequenced sample was CD4+ T cells sorted from blood, taken at week 24, from a patient treated with tofacitinib. The source of these receptors is a human donor with alopecia areata.

In its sample, this clone was seen a few times. The chain employs TRBV4-2 and TRBJ2-3, with D maybe TRBD2 (5 bases). Germline V lookup: CDR1 LGHNA, CDR2 YNFKEQ. V lost 4 bases, J lost 5 bases, and 13 bases lay in between. This CDR3 has 14 residues. The CDR3 region is CASSRYGDGDTQYF. The CDR3 coding sequence is TGTGCCAGCAGCCGGTACGGGGATGGAGATACGCAGTATTTT.

The rearrangement links TRBV7-8 to TRBJ2-2, with TRBD2 as a possible D gene (6 bases). This CDR3 is built from 14 residues. Germline V gene sequence: CDR1 SGHVS, CDR2 FQNEAQ. The ends were cut back, 1 base at V and 7 bases at J, with 10 bases in the middle. CDR3 in DNA: TGTGCCAGCAGCTTAGGGCGACTAGACGGGGAGCTGTTTTTT. It encodes CASSLGRLDGELFF.

The CDR3 region is CSYKGQGMNSPLHF. The CDR3 DNA reads TGCAGCTATAAGGGACAGGGGATGAATTCACCCCTCCACTTT. The chain combines TRBV29-1 with TRBJ1-6; 10 bases map to TRBD1. Unmatched junction bases numbered 8, after V lost 8 bases and J lost 7 bases. Per germline, CDR1 SQVTM and CDR2 ANQGSEA. This CDR3 has 14 residues.

The rearrangement joins TRBV5-4 to TRBJ1-6; the match to TRBD1 covers 7 bases. V lost 3 bases, J lost 7 bases, and 4 bases stayed unmatched. The CDR3 has 14 amino acids. The germline gives CDR1 SGHNT, CDR2 YYREEE (reference sequence). The CDR3 DNA reads as TGTGCCAGCAGCTCTCAGGGGGTCAATTCACCCCTCCACTTT. It encodes CASSSQGVNSPLHF. The full variable domain, its missing parts supplied by reference TRBV5-4 and TRBJ1-6, is ETGVTQSPTHLIKTRGQQVTLRCSSQSGHNTVSWYQQALGQGPQFIFQYYREEENGRGNFPPRFSGLQFPNYSSELNVNALELDDSALYLCASSSQGVNSPLHFGNGTRLTVT.

The chain has TRBV7-2 and TRBJ1-4; the D gene is possibly TRBD1 (5 bases). Trimming removed 6 bases at V and 8 bases at J, with 19 bases between. Germline-derived CDR1 and CDR2 are SGHTA and FQGNSA. The CDR3 contains 15 residues. The CDR3 spells CASSTAGGMGEKLFF. The DNA for the CDR3 is TGTGCCAGCAGTACCGCCGGGGGGATGGGCGAAAAACTGTTTTTT.

The CDR3 reads CASRVQRNQPQHF. The CDR3 coding sequence is TGTGCCAGCAGGGTCCAGAGAAATCAGCCCCAGCATTTT. This chain links TRBV6-1 with TRBJ1-5, with D unclear. Germline CDR1 MNHNS, CDR2 SASEGT. This CDR3 is 13 amino acids long. Trimming shortened V by 6 bases and J by 4 bases, and 10 bases separated the two germline ends.

The chain links TRBV14 to TRBJ2-3; D uncertain. V was clipped by 0 bases and J by 1 base, with 11 bases between them. The CDR3 runs to 16 residues. The V gene's germline CDR1 is SGHDN and CDR2 FVKESK. For the CDR3, the DNA is TGTGCCAGCAGCCAAGATCTCTGGACCGGCACAGATACGCAGTATTTT. The encoded protein is CASSQDLWTGTDTQYF. Using reference TRBV14 and TRBJ2-3 for the parts outside the CDR3, the full variable domain is EAGVTQFPSHSVIEKGQTVTLRCDPISGHDNLYWYRRVMGKEIKFLLHFVKESKQDESGMPNNRFLAERTGGTYSTLKVQPAELEDSGVYFCASSQDLWTGTDTQYFGPGTRLTVL.

The chain couples TRBV27 to TRBJ2-3; 11 bases fit TRBD2. Germline loops: CDR1 MNHEY, CDR2 SMNVEV (reference sequence). Unmatched junction bases numbered 5, after V lost 4 bases and J lost 5 bases. The CDR3 sequence is 15 residues long. CDR3 sequence: CASSSLAGGRDTQYF. The CDR3 bases are TGTGCCAGCAGTTCCCTAGCGGGGGGCCGAGATACGCAGTATTTT.

The chain joins TRBV2 to TRBJ1-2; 7 bases line up with TRBD1. The germline CDR1 and CDR2 sequences are SNHLY and FYNNEI. The length of the CDR3 is 14 residues. After removal of 4 bases from V and 5 bases from J, the junction contained 7 bases not matched to a gene. Here the CDR3 reads CASSVRQGDYGYTF. The CDR3 coding sequence is TGTGCCAGCAGTGTCCGACAGGGCGATTATGGCTACACCTTC.

This clone was picked up a small number of times. CDR3 in amino acids: CSVDTGPIIREQFF. The CDR3 DNA sequence: TGCAGCGTTGATACAGGTCCAATAATACGTGAGCAGTTCTTC. This rearrangement joins TRBV29-1 to TRBJ2-1; tentatively, D is TRBD1 (5 bases). Germline CDR1 and CDR2: SQVTM and ANQGSEA. The CDR3 runs 14 residues. Trimming took 3 bases from V and 9 from J, leaving 18 bases between them.

The chain links TRBV7-2 to TRBJ2-3, with 11 positions matching TRBD1. The CDR3 length is 15 residues. V lost 3 bases, J lost 3 bases, and 2 bases stayed unmatched. The germline gives CDR1 SGHTA, CDR2 FQGNSA. The CDR3 DNA reads as TGTGCCAGCAGCTTCGGACAGGGGGCGACAGATACGCAGTATTTT. The encoded protein is CASSFGQGATDTQYF. Using reference TRBV7-2 and TRBJ2-3 for the parts outside the CDR3, the full variable domain is GAGVSQSPSNKVTEKGKDVELRCDPISGHTALYWYRQSLGQGLEFLIYFQGNSAPDKSGLPSDRFSAERTGGSVSTLTIQRTQQEDSAVYLCASSFGQGATDTQYFGPGTRLTVL.

This chain joins TRBV5-4 and TRBJ2-3; 8 positions agree with TRBD1. Trimming at V came to 1 base and at J to 6 bases, leaving 1 base not matched to a gene. Germline V lookup: CDR1 SGHNT, CDR2 YYREEE (reference sequence). The CDR3 is made up of 13 amino acids. The CDR3 spells CASSLTGGDTQYF. CDR3 in DNA: TGTGCCAGCAGCTTGACAGGGGGTGATACGCAGTATTTT.